This paragraph covers one T cell receptor beta chain sequence. The record originates from a study of blood T cells in healthy people across ages. The wider study: Through template switching, about one barcoded beta molecule was captured per two T cells, as measured in model experiments.

Using a J-beta primer mix together with a sample-barcoded 5' primer, a second PCR was run for about 7 to 12 cycles. TCRdb independently ran MiXCR on the 5' RACE reads; one entry per CDR3 protein. The sample consists of about 640,000 distinct CDR3 sequences, 45% to 65% of them appearing once. The donors, aged about 6 to 95, were healthy Caucasians from Russia. Per sample, extraction of total RNA gave at least 6 micrograms in every case. This CDR3 spans 13 amino acids. Trimming left V 3 bases short and J 0 bases short, with 5 bases between. Germline CDR1 and CDR2: SGHRS and YFSETQ. V is TRBV5-1 and J is TRBJ2-3; D gene unclear. The sequence was collected from a man in his sixties in good health. Sequencing used blood. This chain's CDR3 is CASSSQSTDTQYF. The CDR3 DNA reads TGCGCCAGCAGCTCCCAGAGCACAGATACGCAGTATTTT.